Included here is one TCR beta chain sequence, with context. Repertoires were generated with immunoSEQ multiplex PCR, while TCRdb's copy carries only in-frame clones and drops some. The sample lists roughly 86,000 clones; about 85% were seen once. The record originates from a study of blood T cell repertoires in COVID-19. Study information: The United States, Italy and Spain were the sources of the acute and convalescent COVID-19 samples. The cDNA or gDNA used as material had been derived from T cells, B-cell-depleted T cells, or PBMCs.

The germline V and J ends were trimmed by 0 bases and 5 bases, with 14 bases remaining between them. CDR3 size: 17 residues. The germline V gene has CDR1 MNHEY and CDR2 SVGEGT. Sequenced input: peripheral blood. This sequence was found in a man aged 45-60 years with acute or convalescent COVID-19. The chain uses TRBV6-2 or TRBV6-3 and TRBJ1-6; a weak D match, TRBD1 (5 bases). The CDR3 sequence: CASSYSSGHPDNSPLHF. The CDR3 DNA reads as TGTGCCAGCAGTTACTCAAGTGGACACCCAGATAATTCACCCCTCCACTTT.